In this sample, the clone carrying this TCR beta chain turned up many times. The target antigen is unknown. The record originates from a study of T-cell reconstitution after alpha-beta-depleted transplantation in children. Points from the study as a whole: The study reportedly traced alpha-beta T cells about two months after transplant to several hundred expanded graft clones. Newly generated T cells supplied most T-cell counts and diversity one year post-transplant.

This sample's TCRbeta library carried unique molecular identifier barcodes. Each CDR3 protein gets one entry after TCRdb re-called the PCR reads with MiXCR. The sample lists approximately 110,000 distinct CDR3 sequences, about a tenth occurring once. This material consisted of PBMCs, taken before TCRalphabeta/CD19-depleted stem cell transplant. The TCR originated in a boy aged 2 to 10 with acute lymphoblastic leukemia, due to receive a stem cell transplant.

CDR3 nucleotides: TGTGCCAGCGGCTCGGACAGTGCCTACAATGAGCAGTTCTTC. It is translated as CASGSDSAYNEQFF. This chain joins TRBV12-3 or TRBV12-4 and TRBJ2-1, with a possible D match to TRBD1 (6 bases). CDR3 length: 14 amino acids. The ends were cut back, 8 bases at V and 2 bases at J, with 13 bases in the middle.